This T cell receptor beta chain is drawn from a study of technical replicates of blood from a handful of donors. The CDR3 totals 15 residues. V shed 5 bases, J shed 4 bases, and the junction held 4 bases outside the gene matches. Germline values: CDR1 SSHAT, CDR2 FNYEAQ (reference sequence). Clones were sequenced by immunoSEQ multiplex PCR, and TCRdb holds only the in-frame ones, with some missing. The profile shows 60,000 to 80,000 clones, roughly 90% of them singletons. The TCR sequence derives from a human donor in good health. Some clones in this sample may be carry-over from other donors' samples. What was sequenced was PBMCs. V and J are TRBV7-7 and TRBJ2-2; 10 bases are a match to TRBD1. The CDR3 DNA follows: TGTGCCAGCAGCATTGACAGGGGGCCCACCGGGGAGCTGTTTTTT. Translated, it gives CASSIDRGPTGELFF.